This passage covers 19 T cell receptor beta chains from one sample sequenced in a study of blood T cell repertoires in COVID-19. Data came from immunoSEQ multiplex PCR; TCRdb stores just in-frame clones and leaves some out. The data show about 58,000 clones, around 81% seen once. The sample comprised peripheral blood. These TCRs come from a human donor in a cohort sampled during active COVID-19.

This clone was recorded a few times. This rearrangement joins TRBV19 to TRBJ2-7; 11 bases fit TRBD2. Unmatched junction bases numbered 2, after V lost 2 bases and J lost 5 bases. The germline V gene has CDR1 LNHDA and CDR2 SQIVND (reference sequence). This CDR3 contains 14 residues. CDR3 region: CASSILAGGDEQYF. The CDR3 DNA is TGTGCCAGTAGTATACTAGCGGGAGGCGACGAGCAGTACTTC.

The J gene is TRBJ2-5, the V gene TRBV30; 9 bases agree with TRBD1. The junction had 6 bases not matched to a gene; V was cut back by 3 bases and J by 4 bases. CDR3 size: 14 residues. Germline values: CDR1 GTSNPN, CDR2 SVGIG (reference sequence). CDR3 region: CAWRDRGSPETQYF. CDR3 nucleotide sequence: TGTGCCTGGAGGGACAGGGGCTCACCAGAGACCCAGTACTTC.

The V call is TRBV7-9, the J call TRBJ1-2; TRBD1 matches 7 bases. CDR1 and CDR2 (germline): SEHNR, FQNEAQ (reference sequence). J lost 2 bases, V lost 4 bases, and 4 bases had no gene match. The CDR3 extends over 14 amino acids. The CDR3 DNA sequence: TGTGCCAGCAGCTCAGCACAGGGGAACTATGGCTACACCTTC. This codes for CASSSAQGNYGYTF. The full variable domain, with the rest looked up from reference TRBV7-9 and TRBJ1-2, is DTGVSQNPRHKITKRGQNVTFRCDPISEHNRLYWYRQTLGQGPEFLTYFQNEAQLEKSRLLSDRFSAERPKGSFSTLEIQRTEQGDSAMYLCASSSAQGNYGYTFGSGTRLTVV.

The V gene is TRBV5-1, the J gene TRBJ2-7, with 7 bases fitting TRBD1. Trimming at V came to 6 bases and at J to 1 base, leaving 10 bases not matched to a gene. The CDR3 covers 15 residues. Germline values: CDR1 SGHRS, CDR2 YFSETQ. The CDR3 DNA reads TGCGCCAGCACTTTGCTTAGGACAGGATCCTACGAGCAGTACTTC. This gives the protein CASTLLRTGSYEQYF.

The CDR3 DNA reads as TGTGCCAGCACCAGGACAGGGGGCGCAGGGAACACTGAAGCTTTCTTT. This encodes CASTRTGGAGNTEAFF. The V call is TRBV7-9, the J call TRBJ1-1; TRBD1 matches 11 bases. This CDR3 is built from 16 residues. With 7 bases clipped from V and 1 base from J, the junction kept 8 bases outside the gene matches. CDR1 and CDR2 from the germline V gene are SEHNR and FQNEAQ (reference sequence).

This rearrangement joins TRBV7-2 to TRBJ2-7; TRBD2 aligns across 7 bases. J gave up 0 bases and V 3 bases, and 2 bases lay outside the gene matches. The CDR3 runs 14 residues. CDR1 SGHTA and CDR2 FQGNSA come from the germline V gene. DNA of the CDR3: TGTGCCAGCAGCTTTGGGGGGGGCTCCTACGAGCAGTACTTC. It specifies CASSFGGGSYEQYF.

The chain uses TRBV29-1 and TRBJ1-2; D is perhaps TRBD1 (5 bases). Germline loops: CDR1 SQVTM, CDR2 ANQGSEA. V lost 4 bases and J lost 8, with 14 bases in between. The length of the CDR3 is 12 residues. CDR3 region: CSVGPGGEGYTF. The CDR3 DNA follows: TGCAGCGTTGGTCCGGGAGGGGAGGGCTACACCTTC.

The gene calls are TRBV5-1 and TRBJ1-1, with D possibly matching TRBD1 (5 bases). The CDR3 length is 15 residues. Germline V lookup: CDR1 SGHRS, CDR2 YFSETQ. V was clipped by 7 bases and J by 1 base, with 17 bases between them. This CDR3 reads CASLPSGGWNTEAFF. The CDR3 nucleotides read TGCGCCAGCCTCCCTTCGGGGGGATGGAACACTGAAGCTTTCTTT.

The rearrangement links TRBV7-9 to TRBJ1-1; 10 nucleotides align to TRBD1. After removal of 5 bases from V and 6 bases from J, the junction contained 9 bases not matched to a gene. There are 15 residues in the CDR3. Germline V gene data show CDR1 as SEHNR and CDR2 as FQNEAQ (reference sequence). The CDR3 protein is CASSPDRGRGPEAFF. CDR3 sequence (DNA): TGTGCCAGCAGCCCAGACAGGGGGCGTGGGCCTGAAGCTTTCTTT.

The chain links TRBV7-9 to TRBJ1-6, with 9 bases that match TRBD1. The CDR3 contains 16 residues. Germline V gives CDR1 SEHNR, CDR2 FQNEAQ (reference sequence). The trim removed 1 base at V and 10 bases at J, leaving 8 bases unmatched. This chain's CDR3 is CASSLGGTGIRSPLHF. The DNA of the CDR3 is TGTGCCAGCAGCTTAGGGGGGACAGGGATACGGTCACCCCTCCACTTT.

The rearrangement uses TRBV5-4 and TRBJ2-1, with D maybe TRBD2 (6 bases). Per germline, CDR1 SGHNT and CDR2 YYREEE (reference sequence). There are 14 residues in the CDR3. The ends were cut back, 5 bases at V and 7 bases at J, with 16 bases in the middle. CDR3 DNA: TGTGCCAGCAGGTTCGGCTTAGCGGCGAATGAGCAGTTCTTC. This gives the protein CASRFGLAANEQFF.

CDR3 bases: TGTGCCAGCAGTTACTTCAGGGTCCCCACTGAAGCTTTCTTT. Translation gives CASSYFRVPTEAFF. The chain uses TRBV6-5 and TRBJ1-1; D perhaps matches TRBD1 (5 bases). Trimming stripped 1 base from V and 4 bases from J, with 10 bases between. This CDR3 contains 14 residues. Germline V lookup: CDR1 MNHEY, CDR2 SVGAGI.

V gene TRBV3-1 (or the pseudogene TRBV3-2) combines with J gene TRBJ2-7; tentatively, D is TRBD2 (6 bases). The germline V gene encodes CDR1 LGHDT and CDR2 YNNKEL (reference sequence). This CDR3 spans 13 amino acids. The germline V and J ends were trimmed by 7 bases and 6 bases, with 16 bases remaining between them. CDR3 amino acids: CASTLPSGCEQYF. In nucleotides, the CDR3 is TGTGCCAGCACTCTCCCCAGCGGGTGCGAGCAGTACTTC.

The chain couples TRBV6-4 to TRBJ2-3; the D gene is possibly TRBD2 (6 bases). Trimming left V 0 bases short and J 2 bases short, with 15 bases between. The CDR3 totals 17 residues. Germline V lookup: CDR1 MRHNA, CDR2 SNTAGT. CDR3 nucleotide sequence: TGTGCCAGCAGTGACTCGAGTAGCGGAGACTACACAGATACGCAGTATTTT. Translated, it gives CASSDSSSGDYTDTQYF.

The rearrangement joins TRBV7-8 to TRBJ1-1; D may be TRBD1 (6 bases). Germline values: CDR1 SGHVS, CDR2 FQNEAQ. Deletions cut 1 base from V and 4 bases from J, with 13 bases between. This CDR3 has 15 residues. The CDR3 spells CASSLGVGGGTEAFF. The CDR3 DNA reads as TGTGCCAGCAGCTTAGGGGTTGGGGGCGGCACTGAAGCTTTCTTT.

The DNA of the CDR3 is TGTGCCAGCAGTGAATTGCCAGGTAGCTCCTACAATGAGCAGTTCTTC. Translating gives CASSELPGSSYNEQFF. The chain combines TRBV6-1 with TRBJ2-1; D unclear. Trimming left V 2 bases short and J 0 bases short, with 11 bases between. The CDR3 consists of 16 residues. The germline V gene encodes CDR1 MNHNS and CDR2 SASEGT.

This clone was observed once. The chain joins TRBV19 to TRBJ2-7, with TRBD1 matching 9 bases. Trimming at V came to 6 bases and at J to 2 bases, leaving 5 bases not matched to a gene. The CDR3 has 14 amino acids. From germline, CDR1 is LNHDA and CDR2 SQIVND (reference sequence). CDR3 amino acids: CASSERQGAYEQYF. As DNA, the CDR3 is TGTGCCAGTAGCGAACGACAGGGGGCCTACGAGCAGTACTTC.

V usage is TRBV2 and J usage is TRBJ2-7, with 12 bases lining up with TRBD2. J lost 1 base, V lost 0 bases, and 1 base had no gene match. The germline gives CDR1 SNHLY, CDR2 FYNNEI. This CDR3 has 16 residues. CDR3 residues: CASSEATSGSSYEQYF. The CDR3 DNA sequence: TGTGCCAGCAGTGAAGCGACTAGCGGGAGTTCCTACGAGCAGTACTTC. The full variable domain, completed using reference TRBV2 and TRBJ2-7, is EPEVTQTPSHQVTQMGQEVILRCVPISNHLYFYWYRQILGQKVEFLVSFYNNEISEKSEIFDDQFSVERPDGSNFTLKIRSTKLEDSAMYFCASSEATSGSSYEQYFGPGTRLTVT.

The V call is TRBV20-1, the J call TRBJ1-1; the match to TRBD1 covers 8 bases. Germline V gene sequence: CDR1 DFQATT, CDR2 SNEGSKA (reference sequence). The CDR3 is 11 residues long. The junction had 3 bases not matched to a gene; V was cut back by 8 bases and J by 4 bases. CDR3 nucleotides: TGCAGTCAGGGGGCCGGCACTGAAGCTTTCTTT. Its protein is CSQGAGTEAFF.